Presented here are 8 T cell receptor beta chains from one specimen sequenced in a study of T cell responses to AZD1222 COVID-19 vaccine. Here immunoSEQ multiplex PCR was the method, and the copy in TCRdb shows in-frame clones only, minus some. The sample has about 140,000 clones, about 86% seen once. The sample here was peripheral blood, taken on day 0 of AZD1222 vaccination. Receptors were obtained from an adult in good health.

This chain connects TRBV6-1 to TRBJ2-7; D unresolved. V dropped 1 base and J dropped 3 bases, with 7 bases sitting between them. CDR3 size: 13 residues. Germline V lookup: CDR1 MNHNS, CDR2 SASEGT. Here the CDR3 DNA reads TGTGCCAGCAGTGAAGAGAAATACTACGAGCAGTACTTC. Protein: CASSEEKYYEQYF.

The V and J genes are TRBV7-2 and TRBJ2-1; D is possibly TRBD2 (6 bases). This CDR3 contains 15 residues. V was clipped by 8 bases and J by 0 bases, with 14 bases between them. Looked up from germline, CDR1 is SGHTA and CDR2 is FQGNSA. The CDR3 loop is CASRLTGSSYNEQFF. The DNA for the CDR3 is TGTGCCAGCCGCCTTACCGGGAGCTCCTACAATGAGCAGTTCTTC.

The CDR3 region has the DNA TGTGCCAGCAGTTCTCCGACAGGCGGCACCTTC. Its translation: CASSSPTGGTF. V and J are TRBV6-2 or TRBV6-3 and TRBJ1-2; possible D gene TRBD1, 6 bases. V was cut by 4 bases and J by 13 bases, with 13 bases left in between. The germline gives CDR1 MNHEY, CDR2 SVGEGT. The CDR3 spans 11 residues.

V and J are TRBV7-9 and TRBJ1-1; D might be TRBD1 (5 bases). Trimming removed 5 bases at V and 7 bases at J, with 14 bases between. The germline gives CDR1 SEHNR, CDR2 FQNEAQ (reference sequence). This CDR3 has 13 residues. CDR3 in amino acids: CASSLDSRLEAFF. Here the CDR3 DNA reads TGTGCCAGCAGCCTAGACAGCCGCCTTGAAGCTTTCTTT. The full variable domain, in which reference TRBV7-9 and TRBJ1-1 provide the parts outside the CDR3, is DTGVSQNPRHKITKRGQNVTFRCDPISEHNRLYWYRQTLGQGPEFLTYFQNEAQLEKSRLLSDRFSAERPKGSFSTLEIQRTEQGDSAMYLCASSLDSRLEAFFGQGTRLTVV.

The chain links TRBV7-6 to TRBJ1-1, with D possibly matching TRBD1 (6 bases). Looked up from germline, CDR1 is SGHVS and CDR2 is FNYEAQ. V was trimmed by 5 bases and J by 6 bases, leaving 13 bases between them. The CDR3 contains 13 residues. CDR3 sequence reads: CASSNTEGAEAFF. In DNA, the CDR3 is TGTGCCAGCAGCAATACAGAGGGGGCTGAAGCTTTCTTT.

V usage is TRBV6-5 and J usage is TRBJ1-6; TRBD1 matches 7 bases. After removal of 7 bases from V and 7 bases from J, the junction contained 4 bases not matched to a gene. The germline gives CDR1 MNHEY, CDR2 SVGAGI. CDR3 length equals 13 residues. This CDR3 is CASNEGQNSPLHF. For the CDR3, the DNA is TGTGCCAGCAACGAGGGACAGAATTCACCCCTCCACTTT.

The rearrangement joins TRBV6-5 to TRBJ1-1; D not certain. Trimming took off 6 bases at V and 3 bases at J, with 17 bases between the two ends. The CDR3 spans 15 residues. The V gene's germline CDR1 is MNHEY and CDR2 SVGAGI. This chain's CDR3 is CASSQDRSVYTEAFF. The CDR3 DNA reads TGTGCCAGCAGCCAGGACCGGTCCGTTTACACTGAAGCTTTCTTT.

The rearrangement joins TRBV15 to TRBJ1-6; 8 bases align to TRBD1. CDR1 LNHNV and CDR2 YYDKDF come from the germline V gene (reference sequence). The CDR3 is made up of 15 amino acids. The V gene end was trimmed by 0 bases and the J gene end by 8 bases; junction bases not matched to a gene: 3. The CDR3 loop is CATSRDRGPDSPLHF. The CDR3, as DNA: TGTGCCACCAGCAGAGACAGGGGGCCGGATTCACCCCTCCACTTT. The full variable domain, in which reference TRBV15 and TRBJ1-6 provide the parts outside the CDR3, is DAMVIQNPRYQVTQFGKPVTLSCSQTLNHNVMYWYQQKSSQAPKLLFHYYDKDFNNEADTPDNFQSRRPNTSFCFLDIRSPGLGDTAMYLCATSRDRGPDSPLHFGNGTRLTVT.